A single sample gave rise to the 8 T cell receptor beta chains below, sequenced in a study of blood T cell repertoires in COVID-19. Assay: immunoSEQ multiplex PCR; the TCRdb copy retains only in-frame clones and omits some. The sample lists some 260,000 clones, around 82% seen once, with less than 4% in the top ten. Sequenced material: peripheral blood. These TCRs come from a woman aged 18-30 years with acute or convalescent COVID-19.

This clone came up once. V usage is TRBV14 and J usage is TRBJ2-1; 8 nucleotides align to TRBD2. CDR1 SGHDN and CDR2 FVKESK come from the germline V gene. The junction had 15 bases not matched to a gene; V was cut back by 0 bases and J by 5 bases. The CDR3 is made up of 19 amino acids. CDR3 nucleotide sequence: TGTGCCAGCAGCCAAGATGGGAGGGTAGCGGGACGCCGCGACAATGAGCAGTTCTTC. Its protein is CASSQDGRVAGRRDNEQFF.

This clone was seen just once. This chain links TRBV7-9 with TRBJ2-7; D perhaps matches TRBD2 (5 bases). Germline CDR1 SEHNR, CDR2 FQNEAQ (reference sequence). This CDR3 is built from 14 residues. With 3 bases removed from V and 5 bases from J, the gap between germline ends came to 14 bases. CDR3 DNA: TGTGCCAGCAGCTTCGGACTGGGGATCAACGAGCAGTACTTC. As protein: CASSFGLGINEQYF.

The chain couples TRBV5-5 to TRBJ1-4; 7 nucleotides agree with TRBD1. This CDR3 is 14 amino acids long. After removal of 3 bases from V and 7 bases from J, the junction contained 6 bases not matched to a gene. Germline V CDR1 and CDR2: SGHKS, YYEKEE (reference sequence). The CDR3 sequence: CASSSGQLGEKLFF. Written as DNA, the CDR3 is TGTGCCAGCAGCTCGGGACAGCTCGGTGAAAAACTGTTTTTT.

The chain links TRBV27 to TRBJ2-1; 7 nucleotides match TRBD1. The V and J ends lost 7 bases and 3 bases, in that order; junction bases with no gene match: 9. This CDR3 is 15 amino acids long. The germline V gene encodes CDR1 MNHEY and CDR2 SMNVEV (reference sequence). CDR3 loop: CASTKGAHGYNEQFF. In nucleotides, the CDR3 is TGTGCCAGCACCAAGGGGGCCCACGGCTACAATGAGCAGTTCTTC.

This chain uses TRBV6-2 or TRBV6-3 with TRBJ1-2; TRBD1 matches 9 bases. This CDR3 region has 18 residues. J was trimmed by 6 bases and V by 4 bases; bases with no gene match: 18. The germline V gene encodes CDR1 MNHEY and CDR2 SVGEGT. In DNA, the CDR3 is TGTGCCAGCAGTTCACTCTACGAGCCGGGACAGGGATCCCATGGCTACACCTTC. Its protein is CASSSLYEPGQGSHGYTF.

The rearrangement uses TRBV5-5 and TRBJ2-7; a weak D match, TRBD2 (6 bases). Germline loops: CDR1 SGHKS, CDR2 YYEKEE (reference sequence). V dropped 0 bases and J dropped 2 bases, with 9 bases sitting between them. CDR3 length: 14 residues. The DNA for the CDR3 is TGTGCCAGCAGCTTGGCGGGAGCTACCTACGAGCAGTACTTC. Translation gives CASSLAGATYEQYF.

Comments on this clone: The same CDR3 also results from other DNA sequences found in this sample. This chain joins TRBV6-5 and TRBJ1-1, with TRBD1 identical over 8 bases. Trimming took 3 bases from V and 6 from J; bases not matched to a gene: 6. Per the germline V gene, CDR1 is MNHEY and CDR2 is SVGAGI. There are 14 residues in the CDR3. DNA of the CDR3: TGTGCCAGCAGTTATACTGGACAGGGAGCTGAAGCTTTCTTT. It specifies CASSYTGQGAEAFF.

This CDR3 reads CSARYGGNAFF. CDR3 bases: TGCAGTGCTAGATATGGGGGGAATGCTTTCTTT. The V and J genes are TRBV20-1 and TRBJ1-1; TRBD1 might be the D (5 bases). Germline V gene lookup returns CDR1 DFQATT and CDR2 SNEGSKA (reference sequence). Trimming left V 2 bases short and J 11 bases short, with 12 bases between. The CDR3 length is 11 residues.